This T cell receptor (beta chain) originates from a study of blood T cell repertoires in COVID-19. V lost 1 base to trimming and J lost 4 bases, with 8 bases between them. Looked up from germline, CDR1 is SGHTA and CDR2 is FQGNSA. The CDR3 contains 14 residues. In the original processing: Amplification from reference gene primers served as the basis for estimated nucleated cell counts. TCRdb keeps only in-frame clones here, not all; method: immunoSEQ multiplex PCR. The D gene and trimming were derived from the DNA, and the V and J assignments and clone size from that table. This sample has some 200,000 clones, with around four fifths found just once.

The sample taken for sequencing was peripheral blood. The V gene is TRBV7-2, the J gene TRBJ1-5, with D tentatively TRBD1 (5 bases). The TCR was taken from a woman in her 70s with COVID-19, enrolled during active disease. The DNA for the CDR3 is TGTGCCAGCAGCTTAGACCAGGGAAATCAGCCCCAGCATTTT. This encodes CASSLDQGNQPQHF.